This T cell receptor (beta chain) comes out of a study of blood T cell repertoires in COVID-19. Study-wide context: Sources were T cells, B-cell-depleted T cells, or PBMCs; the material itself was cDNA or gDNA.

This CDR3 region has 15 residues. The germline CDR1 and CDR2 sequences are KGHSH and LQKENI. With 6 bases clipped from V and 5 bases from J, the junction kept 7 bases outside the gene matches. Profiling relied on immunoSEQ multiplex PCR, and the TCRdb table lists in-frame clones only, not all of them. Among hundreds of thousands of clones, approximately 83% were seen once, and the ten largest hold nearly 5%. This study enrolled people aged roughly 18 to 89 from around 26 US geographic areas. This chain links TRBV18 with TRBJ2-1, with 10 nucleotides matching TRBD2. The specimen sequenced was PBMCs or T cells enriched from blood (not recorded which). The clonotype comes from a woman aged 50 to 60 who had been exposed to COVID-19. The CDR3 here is CASSHLTSGHNEQFF. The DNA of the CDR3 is TGTGCCAGCTCGCACCTGACTAGCGGGCACAATGAGCAGTTCTTC. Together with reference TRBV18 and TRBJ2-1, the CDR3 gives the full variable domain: NAGVMQNPRHLVRRRGQEARLRCSPMKGHSHVYWYRQLPEEGLKFMVYLQKENIIDESGMPKERFSAEFPKEGPSILRIQQVVRGDSAAYFCASSHLTSGHNEQFFGPGTRLTVL.